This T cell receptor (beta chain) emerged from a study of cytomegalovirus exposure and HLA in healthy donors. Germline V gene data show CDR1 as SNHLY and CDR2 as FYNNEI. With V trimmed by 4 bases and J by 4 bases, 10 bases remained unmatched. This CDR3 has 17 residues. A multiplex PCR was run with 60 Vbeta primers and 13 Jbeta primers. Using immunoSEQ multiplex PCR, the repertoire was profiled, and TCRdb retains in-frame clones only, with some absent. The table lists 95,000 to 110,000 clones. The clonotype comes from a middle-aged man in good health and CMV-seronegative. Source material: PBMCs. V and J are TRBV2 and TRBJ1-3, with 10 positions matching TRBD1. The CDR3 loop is CASSGPGQGTYGNTIYF. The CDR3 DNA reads TGTGCCAGCAGTGGACCGGGACAGGGGACTTACGGAAACACCATATATTTT.